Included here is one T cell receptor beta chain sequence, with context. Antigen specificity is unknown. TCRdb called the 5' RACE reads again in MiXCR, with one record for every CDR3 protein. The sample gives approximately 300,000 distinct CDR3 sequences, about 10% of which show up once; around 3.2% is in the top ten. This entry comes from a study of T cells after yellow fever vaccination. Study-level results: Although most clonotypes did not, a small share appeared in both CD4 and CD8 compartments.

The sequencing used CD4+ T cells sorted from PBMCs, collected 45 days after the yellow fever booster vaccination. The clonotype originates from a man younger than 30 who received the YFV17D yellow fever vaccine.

The CDR3 DNA sequence: TGTGCCAGCAGCTTCCCCCTTGTTAAGGGGGCCTTCACAGATACGCAGTATTTT. Residues: CASSFPLVKGAFTDTQYF. The chain has TRBV6-2 or TRBV6-3 and TRBJ2-3; 7 bases map to TRBD1. The V segment lost 6 bases and the J segment 2 bases; nucleotides outside the gene matches: 17. This CDR3 region has 18 residues. Germline lookup yields CDR1 MNHEY and CDR2 SVGEGT.